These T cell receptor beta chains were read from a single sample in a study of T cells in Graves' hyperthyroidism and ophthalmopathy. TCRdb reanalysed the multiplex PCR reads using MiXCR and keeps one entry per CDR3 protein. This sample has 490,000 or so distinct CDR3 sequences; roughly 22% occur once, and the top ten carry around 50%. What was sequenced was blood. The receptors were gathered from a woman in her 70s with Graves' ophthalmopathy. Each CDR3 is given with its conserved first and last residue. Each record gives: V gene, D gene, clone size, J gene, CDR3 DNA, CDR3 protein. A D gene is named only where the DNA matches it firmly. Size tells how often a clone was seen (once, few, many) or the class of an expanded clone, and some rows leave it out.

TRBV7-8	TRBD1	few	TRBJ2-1	TGTGCCAGCAGCTTTTTGGGACAGGGTGGTAATGAGCAGTTCTTC	CASSFLGQGGNEQFF
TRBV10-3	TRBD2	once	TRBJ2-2	TGTGCCACCCGGAGGGGGACTAGCGGTTCGAACACCGGGGAGCTGTTTTTT	CATRRGTSGSNTGELFF
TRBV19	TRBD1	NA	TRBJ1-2	TGTGCCAGTAGTATGGCAGGGGGCACTAACTATGGCTACACCTTC	CASSMAGGTNYGYTF
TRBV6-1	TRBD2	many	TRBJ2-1	TGTGCCAGCAAACTAGCGGTCTACAATGAGCAGTTCTTC	CASKLAVYNEQFF
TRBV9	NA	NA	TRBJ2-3	TGTGCCAGCAGCGTAGGAGTCTACGCTAGCACAGATACGCAGTATTTT	CASSVGVYASTDTQYF
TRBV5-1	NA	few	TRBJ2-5	TGCGCCAGCAGCTTGGCCGTAAGGGAGACCAAGACCCAGTACTTC	CASSLAVRETKTQYF
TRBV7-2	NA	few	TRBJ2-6	TGTGCCAGCAGCTTACATCGCGTCTCTGGGGCCAACGTCCTGACTTTC	CASSLHRVSGANVLTF
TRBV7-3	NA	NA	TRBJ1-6	TGTGCCAGCAGCTGGGGACCGACCGGAGCCCTCCACTTT	CASSWGPTGALHF
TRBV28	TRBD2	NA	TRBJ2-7	TGTGCCAGCAGACACGACGTATTGGGGGGGAGTCCCGACGAGCAGTACTTC	CASRHDVLGGSPDEQYF
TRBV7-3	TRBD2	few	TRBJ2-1	TGTGCCAGCAGCTCCCGGACTAGCGGGAGGGTGGGTAAGGGCAATGAGCAGTTCTTC	CASSSRTSGRVGKGNEQFF
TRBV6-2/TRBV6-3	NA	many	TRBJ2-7	TGTGCCAGCAGTAAGGACAGCTACGAGCAGTACTTC	CASSKDSYEQYF
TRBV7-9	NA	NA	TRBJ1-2	TGTGCCAGCAACTTGGGTTTTCTCTATGGCTACACCTTC	CASNLGFLYGYTF
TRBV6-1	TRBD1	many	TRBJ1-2	TGTGCCAGCAGTCGCGGACAGGGGGCCTACTATGGCTACACCTTC	CASSRGQGAYYGYTF
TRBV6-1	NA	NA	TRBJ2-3	TGTGCCAGCAGTGAAGTGCGTATGAATACGCAGTATTTT	CASSEVRMNTQYF
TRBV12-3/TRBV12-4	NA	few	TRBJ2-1	TGTGCCAGCAGTTTATTGGCTGAGGAGCAGTTCTTC	CASSLLAEEQFF
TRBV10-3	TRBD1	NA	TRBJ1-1	TGTGCCATCAGTCCTTTTCCCGGGACAGGGGGCCGGAACACTGAAGCTTTCTTT	CAISPFPGTGGRNTEAFF
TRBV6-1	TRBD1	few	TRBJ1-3	TGTGCCACCCAGACAGGGTCTGGAAACACCATATATTTT	CATQTGSGNTIYF
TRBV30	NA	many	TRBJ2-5	TGTGCCTGGAGTCAACGGCAAGAGACCCAGTACTTC	CAWSQRQETQYF
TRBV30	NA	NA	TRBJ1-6	TGTGCCTGGAGTAACGGGAATAATTCACCCCTCCACTTT	CAWSNGNNSPLHF
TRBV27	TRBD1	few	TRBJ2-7	TGTGCCAGCAGTTTATCTCTCCAGGGGGCTGCCGAGCAGTACTTC	CASSLSLQGAAEQYF
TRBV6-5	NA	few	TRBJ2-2	TGTGCCAGCAGTTACTCTCTAGCGACCACCGGGGAGCTGTTTTTT	CASSYSLATTGELFF